Reported below is one T cell receptor beta chain. Antigen: not known. Profiled with immunoSEQ multiplex PCR; TCRdb holds only in-frame clones, not every one. Of 130,000 or so clones in the sample, 75% to 85% are singletons; the top ten hold around 7.9%. The sample comes from a study of T cell responses to AZD1222 COVID-19 vaccine. Study-wide findings and caveats: The span of vaccine-associated CD4 TCRs extended across spike, with dominance at 160-218 and 743-854. Repertoire sampling was restricted to post-peak T cell response timepoints.

This specimen was peripheral blood, taken 28 days after the second dose of the MenACWY control vaccine. The origin of this receptor is an adult who received the MenACWY meningococcal vaccine as a control.

The CDR3 DNA is TGCGCCAGCAGCAGGACAGGGCCTAATGGCTACACCTTC. Translation gives CASSRTGPNGYTF. This chain links TRBV5-1 with TRBJ1-2, with TRBD1 identical over 8 bases. The CDR3 is 13 amino acids. Germline V gene lookup returns CDR1 SGHRS and CDR2 YFSETQ. The V and J ends lost 4 bases and 6 bases, in that order; junction bases with no gene match: 5.